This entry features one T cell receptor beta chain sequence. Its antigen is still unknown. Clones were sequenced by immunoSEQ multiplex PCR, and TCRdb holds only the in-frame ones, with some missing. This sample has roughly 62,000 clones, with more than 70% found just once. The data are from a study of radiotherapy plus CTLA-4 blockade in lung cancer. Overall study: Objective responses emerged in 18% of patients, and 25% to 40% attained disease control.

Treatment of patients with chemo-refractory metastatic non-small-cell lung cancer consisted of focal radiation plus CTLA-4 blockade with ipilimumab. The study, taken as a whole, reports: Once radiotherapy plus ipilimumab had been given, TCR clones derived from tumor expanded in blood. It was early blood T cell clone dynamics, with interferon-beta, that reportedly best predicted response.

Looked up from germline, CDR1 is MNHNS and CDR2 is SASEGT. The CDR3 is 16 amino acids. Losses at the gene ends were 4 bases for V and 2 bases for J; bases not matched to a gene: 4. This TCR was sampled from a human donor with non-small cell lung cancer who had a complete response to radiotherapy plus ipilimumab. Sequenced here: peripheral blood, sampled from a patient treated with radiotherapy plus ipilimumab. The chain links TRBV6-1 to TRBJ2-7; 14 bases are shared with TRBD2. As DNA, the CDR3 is TGTGCCAGCAGTGCCGGGACTAGCGGGAGTACCTACGAGCAGTACTTC. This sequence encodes CASSAGTSGSTYEQYF.